A single sample is the source of the 20 T cell receptor beta chains below, sequenced in a study of breast tumors, draining lymph nodes, adjacent tissues. TCRdb processed the multiplex PCR reads anew with MiXCR; each CDR3 protein has one entry. The table lists about 140,000 distinct CDR3 sequences, approximately 32% of them singletons, with around 2.3% in the top ten. The lymph nodes were axillary draining lymph nodes from breast cancer patients. The sample was axillary lymph node tissue. The source of these receptors is a female donor with breast cancer. Some clones in this sample may be carry-over from other donors' samples.

This clonotype was recorded a few times. The rearrangement links TRBV2 to TRBJ1-1, with a weak D call TRBD1 (5 bases). Germline CDR1 SNHLY, CDR2 FYNNEI. Trimming removed 10 bases at V and 5 bases at J, with 17 bases between. The CDR3 has 13 residues. DNA for the CDR3: TGTGCCAACAGCATTGACAGTCAAACTGAAGCTTTCTTT. Translation: CANSIDSQTEAFF.

This clonotype was counted ten times or more. The chain links TRBV6-5 to TRBJ2-5; 9 nucleotides line up with TRBD2. The CDR3 has 15 amino acids. V shed 7 bases and J 3 bases; nucleotides not matched to a gene: 9. CDR1 is MNHEY, CDR2 SVGAGI, per germline. Written as DNA, the CDR3 is TGTGCCAGCAAACACGAGACTAGCGGTAAAGAGACCCAGTACTTC. Amino acid sequence: CASKHETSGKETQYF.

This clonotype showed up many times. The chain has TRBV5-6 and TRBJ2-6; D is unresolved. V shed 0 bases and J shed 0 bases, with 7 bases lying between them. The germline V gene encodes CDR1 SGHDT and CDR2 YYEEEE. The CDR3 is 16 residues long. CDR3 in amino acids: CASSLEQASGANVLTF. The CDR3 nucleotides read TGTGCCAGCAGCTTGGAGCAGGCCTCTGGGGCCAACGTCCTGACTTTC.

This clonotype showed up many times. The chain joins TRBV9 to TRBJ1-4; 8 nucleotides line up with TRBD1. Germline V CDR1 and CDR2: SGDLS, YYNGEE. Unmatched junction bases numbered 7, after V lost 0 bases and J lost 6 bases. The CDR3 is made up of 16 amino acids. The DNA of the CDR3 is TGTGCCAGCAGCGTAGGCCCGGACAGGGAGTATGAAAAACTGTTTTTT. It encodes CASSVGPDREYEKLFF.

This clonotype has a count of ten or more. The gene calls are TRBV5-1 and TRBJ1-4; D gene uncertain. V lost 2 bases and J lost 4, with 12 bases in between. Per the germline V gene, CDR1 is SGHRS and CDR2 is YFSETQ. The CDR3 is 15 amino acids. The CDR3: CASSLSSRINEKLFF. In DNA form, the CDR3 reads TGCGCCAGCAGCTTATCTTCCCGGATTAATGAAAAACTGTTTTTT.

On this clonotype itself: A read error may be the cause here, since a much bigger clone is one base away. The CDR3 here is CASSFKQAGSQPQHF. In nucleotides, the CDR3 is TGTGCCAGCAGCTTTAAACAGGCAGGCAGTCAGCCCCAGCATTTT. This chain uses TRBV5-6 with TRBJ1-5; the D gene is possibly TRBD1 (5 bases). The CDR3 extends over 15 amino acids. With 2 bases removed from V and 6 bases from J, the gap between germline ends came to 15 bases. Germline assignment: CDR1 SGHDT and CDR2 YYEEEE.

This clonotype was recorded many times. The chain employs TRBV2 and TRBJ2-7; 9 bases line up with TRBD1. With 5 bases clipped from V and 4 bases from J, the junction kept 3 bases outside the gene matches. Germline loops: CDR1 SNHLY, CDR2 FYNNEI. The CDR3 loop spans 13 amino acids. The chain's CDR3 is CASSKDRGYEQYV. DNA for the CDR3: TGTGCCAGCAGTAAAGACAGGGGGTACGAGCAGTACGTC.

In its sample, this clonotype was seen many times. J is TRBJ2-1 and V is TRBV24-1, with D possibly being TRBD2 (7 bases). Germline values: CDR1 KGHDR, CDR2 SFDVKD. V lost 5 bases, J lost 0 bases, and 25 bases lay in between. This CDR3 is 20 amino acids long. Written as DNA, the CDR3 is TGTGCCACCAGTGGTCCGGCGGGGGTGGGGGCCATGAGCTCCTACAATGAGCAGTTCTTC. Encoded protein: CATSGPAGVGAMSSYNEQFF.

This clonotype showed up many times. Possible read error: a much larger clone is one base away. The CDR3 coding sequence is TGCAGTGCTCCTACGGGGATGTCTACCTCCGAGCAGTACTTC. Its translation is CSAPTGMSTSEQYF. The chain carries TRBV20-1 and TRBJ2-7; D might be TRBD2 (5 bases). V dropped 5 bases and J dropped 6 bases, with 20 bases sitting between them. From germline, CDR1 is DFQATT and CDR2 SNEGSKA (reference sequence). This CDR3 contains 14 residues.

The chain recombines TRBV19 with TRBJ1-2; D might be TRBD1 (5 bases). This CDR3 spans 14 amino acids. The germline V gene encodes CDR1 LNHDA and CDR2 SQIVND (reference sequence). The ends were cut back, 4 bases at V and 8 bases at J, with 17 bases in the middle. As DNA, the CDR3 is TGTGCCAGTAGTACCTTCCAGGGTCCGTGGGGCTACACCTTC. Protein product: CASSTFQGPWGYTF.

This clonotype was observed a handful of times. This CDR3 fails to terminate in the conserved phenylalanine or tryptophan, so it likely reflects a read error. The limits of the CDR3 on the DNA are not certain, so only TCRdb's listed CDR3 is given. V and J are TRBV20-1 and TRBJ1-6; TRBD1 is taken as the D call from the table, unchecked against the DNA. The CDR3 is 9 amino acids long, termini counted. Germline CDR1 reads DFQATT; CDR2 reads SNEGSKA (reference sequence). CDR3 loop: CSARAPAPS.

This clonotype was observed at least ten times. The chain employs TRBV18 and TRBJ2-7, with 7 bases matching TRBD2. The CDR3 has 14 residues. Trimming cost V 6 bases and J 4 bases; bases outside gene matches: 9. Germline V lookup: CDR1 KGHSH, CDR2 LQKENI. CDR3 amino acids: CASSPGGDRYEQYV. Written as DNA, the CDR3 is TGTGCCAGCTCCCCTGGGGGGGACCGGTACGAGCAGTACGTC.

The table lists this clonotype with a few counts. A much more abundant neighbour one base away suggests this may be a read error. V is TRBV19 and J is TRBJ2-1; TRBD2 matches at 7 bases. Germline V CDR1 and CDR2: LNHDA, SQIVND (reference sequence). This CDR3 has 14 residues. V trimming: 11 bases; J trimming: 2 bases; junction bases outside the gene matches: 9. The CDR3 DNA reads TGTGCCGGTAAATTGGGGGGGACCTACAATGAGCAGTTCTTC. It translates to CAGKLGGTYNEQFF.

This clonotype has just a few counts. This sequence joins TRBV7-9 and TRBJ1-1; D unclear. V lost 5 bases to trimming and J lost 4 bases, with 11 bases between them. Per germline, CDR1 SEHNR and CDR2 FQNEAQ (reference sequence). CDR3 length: 13 amino acids. The CDR3 sequence is CASSIWEATEAFF. The DNA for the CDR3 is TGTGCCAGCAGCATATGGGAGGCCACTGAAGCTTTCTTT.

CDR3: CASSHTLSTDTQYF. In DNA, the CDR3 is TGTGCCAGCAGTCACACCTTGAGCACAGATACGCAGTATTTT. The chain recombines TRBV6-5 with TRBJ2-3; no definite D call. The CDR3 consists of 14 residues. Trimming took 5 bases from V and 0 from J, leaving 9 bases between them. The germline CDR1 and CDR2 sequences are MNHEY and SVGAGI.

This clonotype was recorded a few times. A single base separates this from a much larger clone, so it may be a read error. This rearrangement joins TRBV20-1 to TRBJ2-5; tentative D call: TRBD2 (7 bases). This CDR3 is built from 13 residues. From germline, CDR1 is DFQATT and CDR2 SNEGSKA (reference sequence). V gave up 1 base and J gave up 5 bases, with 11 bases separating them. The CDR3 DNA is TGCAGTGCTAGAGGGGAGGGGGAGGAGACCCAGTACTTC. It yields the protein CSARGEGEETQYF.

About this clonotype itself: Just one base apart from a much larger clone, this may be a read error. The rearrangement joins TRBV6-4 to TRBJ2-1, with 7 bases lining up with TRBD1. Germline-derived CDR1 and CDR2 are MRHNA and SNTAGT. J lost 5 bases, V lost 1 base, and 8 bases had no gene match. CDR3 length equals 16 residues. CDR3 residues: CASSDLISTGHNEQFF. CDR3 in DNA: TGTGCCAGCAGTGACTTGATTTCGACAGGGCACAATGAGCAGTTCTTC.

Regarding this clonotype: One end of the junction is discordant with germline, which a read error may explain. V usage is TRBV7-9 and J usage is TRBJ2-4; TRBD2 matches 8 bases. The CDR3 is made up of 11 amino acids. Germline loops: CDR1 SEHNR, CDR2 FQNEAQ (reference sequence). The CDR3 spells CASSARGGWAF. The CDR3 bases are TGTGCCAGCAGCGCCCGGGGGGGGTGGGCCTTC.

The table lists this clonotype with many counts. The chain employs TRBV7-9 and TRBJ1-2; unclear D gene. Trimming pared 3 bases from V and 4 bases from J, leaving 18 bases between. The germline CDR1 and CDR2 sequences are SEHNR and FQNEAQ (reference sequence). The CDR3 spans 16 residues. The DNA for the CDR3 is TGTGCCAGCAGCTTTAGGGAAGGGCTACAAGGCTATGGCTACACCTTC. Translating gives CASSFREGLQGYGYTF.

This clonotype showed up just a few times. This chain links TRBV28 with TRBJ1-5, with D unresolved. The ends were cut back, 2 bases at V and 2 bases at J, with 10 bases in the middle. This CDR3 has 15 residues. Germline V gives CDR1 MDHEN, CDR2 SYDVKM. The CDR3 loop reads CASSLEGGGNQPQHF. For the CDR3, the DNA is TGTGCCAGCAGTTTAGAGGGTGGCGGCAATCAGCCCCAGCATTTT.